The sequence of this TCR beta chain was determined in a study of vaccination effects on CD4 cells after COVID-19. Subsequent to ten to eleven days of culture, CD4+ T cells were isolated. Each participant was given two doses of one vaccine (BNT162b2 or mRNA-1273). The CDR3 has 13 amino acids. With V trimmed by 4 bases and J by 6 bases, 5 bases remained unmatched. CDR1 KGHSH and CDR2 LQKENI come from the germline V gene. This clone appeared a few times. Its target is unknown. Some clones are missing from TCRdb's copy, which holds only in-frame ones; the method was immunoSEQ multiplex PCR. The sample lists tens of thousands of clones, around 73% occurring once.

The sequence derives from a human donor who received a COVID-19 vaccine. This chain joins TRBV18 and TRBJ1-1, with 7 bases fitting TRBD1. The sequencing here drew on CD4+ T cells from PBMCs cultured without peptide, taken after COVID-19 vaccination. The DNA of the CDR3 is TGTGCCAGCTCACTACAGGGGAGCGCTGAAGCTTTCTTT. Translated, it gives CASSLQGSAEAFF.